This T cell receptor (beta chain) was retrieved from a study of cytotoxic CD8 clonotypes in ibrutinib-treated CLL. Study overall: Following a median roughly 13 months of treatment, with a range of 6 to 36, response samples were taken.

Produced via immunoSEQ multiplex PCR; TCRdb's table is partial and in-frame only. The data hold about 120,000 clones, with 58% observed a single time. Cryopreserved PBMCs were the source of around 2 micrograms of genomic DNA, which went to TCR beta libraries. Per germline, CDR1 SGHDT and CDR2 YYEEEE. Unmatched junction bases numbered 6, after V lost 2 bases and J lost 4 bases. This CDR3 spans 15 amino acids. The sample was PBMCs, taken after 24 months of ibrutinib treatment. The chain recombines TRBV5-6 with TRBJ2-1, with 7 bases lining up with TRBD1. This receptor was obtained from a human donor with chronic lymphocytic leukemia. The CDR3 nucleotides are TGTGCCAGCAGCTTATGGGACAGACCATACAATGAGCAGTTCTTC. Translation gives CASSLWDRPYNEQFF.